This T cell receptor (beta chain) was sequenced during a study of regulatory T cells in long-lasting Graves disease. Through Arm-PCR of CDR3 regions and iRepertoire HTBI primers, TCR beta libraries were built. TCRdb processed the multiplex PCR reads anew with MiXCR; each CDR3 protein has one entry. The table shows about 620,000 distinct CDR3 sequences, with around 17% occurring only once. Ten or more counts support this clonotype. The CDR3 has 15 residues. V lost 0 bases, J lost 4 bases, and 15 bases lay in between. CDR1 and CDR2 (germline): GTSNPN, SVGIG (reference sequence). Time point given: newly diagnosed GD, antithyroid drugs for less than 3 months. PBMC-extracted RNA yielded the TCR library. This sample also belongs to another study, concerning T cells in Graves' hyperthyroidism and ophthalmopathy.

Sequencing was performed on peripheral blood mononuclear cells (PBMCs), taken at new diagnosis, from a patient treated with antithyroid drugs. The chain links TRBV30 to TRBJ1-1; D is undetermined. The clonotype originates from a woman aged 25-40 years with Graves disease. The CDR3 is CAWSVKSDVRTEAFF. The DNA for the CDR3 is TGTGCCTGGAGTGTAAAGAGCGACGTCCGCACTGAAGCTTTCTTT.